This paragraph reports one TCR beta chain. The antigen it binds to is not known. No per-base quality is available; no much larger clone lies one base away. For the CD8 naive samples, CD45RO-negative cells were positively selected for CCR7, yielding a CD45RA+CCR7+ population from which TemRA cells were excluded. The donors were healthy, HIV-negative adults who had no recently reported acute infections or vaccinations. Every donor was a Caucasian adult living in Nashville, Tennessee, USA. After blood collection by leukapheresis, PBMCs were isolated using Ficoll-Histopaque density gradient centrifugation and then cryopreserved in the vapor phase of liquid nitrogen. Analytical flow cytometry was used to check the purity and quantity of each magnetically sorted T cell population. From each sorted fraction, genomic DNA was isolated and quantified by UV absorbance on a Nanodrop 2000c. Using the deep immunoSEQ assay, TCR CDR3 regions were amplified from genomic DNA by multiplex PCR. For each cell subset, the extracted genomic DNA was distributed evenly across all wells of several immunoSEQ 96-well plates, and each plate served as one replicate. For sorted subsets, each replicate PCR was loaded with roughly 0.2 ug genomic DNA, equivalent to about 33,000 T cell genomes. The purified libraries were quantified using a Qubit 3.0 fluorometer, sized with a Bioanalyzer 2100, and then quantified again using the KAPA Library Quantification kit. Each immunoSEQ 96-well plate was sequenced on its own single-read 150-cycle Illumina NextSeq 550 flow cell. The source study handled its data this way. Because the immunoSEQ output held only junctional sequences and lacked quality scores, the filtering could not match the filtering applied to full-length reads. Sequences were annotated with PyIR, a Python wrapper for IgBLAST v1.9, using IMGT germline references to assign V/J genes and CDR3. Reads were filtered out if the reads had weak V/J assignments (E-value above 1e-6), no CDR3, stop codons, out-of-frame junctions, or ambiguous translated residues. V3J clonotypes were defined by identical inferred V gene, J gene, and CDR3 amino acid sequence. Percentage overlap between repertoires was computed as shared unique clonotypes divided by the size of the smaller repertoire. Repertoire richness was assessed with RTK rarefaction, the Chao1 estimator, and Recon v2.1 estimates of unobserved clonotypes. Generation probabilities for all TCRbeta clonotypes obtained by the gDNA method from a handful of donors were computed using OLGA. TCRdb carries this immuneACCESS record with in-frame sequences only. Its versions omit some clonotypes, under half of them owing to an unresolved V gene in the studies checked, with the rest unexplained. V and J calls plus clone size are reproduced from that table; the DNA served to infer D and trimming. Recorded for this sample are over 2,000,000 clones; 80% to 95% of them occurred a single time. The ten biggest clones cover around 1.8% of the sample.

This sample is part of a study of shared clonotypes between healthy human individuals (dated by TCRdb to the early 2020s). As for the study more broadly: The cohort included three men and two women between 18 and 49 years of age. Different laboratories and diverse techniques were used to prepare libraries and sequence TCR repertoires, to increase sequencing depth and limit assay-specific biases. To estimate repertoire size and how much clonotype sharing occurs between individuals, the study deeply sequenced the blood TCR repertoires of five healthy adults. For each donor, CD4 naive and CD4 memory were each run on three plates, CD8 naive on two plates, and CD8 memory on one plate. Leukapheresis yielded between about 0.94 and 8.9 billion PBMCs per donor.

General conclusions and limits of the study: About 4.5% of naive CD4, 3% to 3.5% of naive CD8, about 2.5% of memory CD4, and more than 0.35% of memory CD8 clonotypes were shared across several donors. Compared with non-shared clonotypes, clonotypes shared by all four sorted-subset donors had higher generation probabilities. Pairwise subsampling led to the expectation that sequencing depth would affect the degree of clonotype sharing among donors. Incomplete sequencing was indicated by rarefaction of sorted-subset datasets, despite the large sequencing depth. Naive subsets generally had larger estimated clonotype richness than memory subsets did. Only blood was sampled, and tissue TCR repertoires likely differ from those in blood. Because the study included a small number of donors, the genetic and exposure-history diversity represented was limited.

From a lookup of the germline V gene, CDR1 and CDR2 are MNHEY and SVGAGI. Inclusive of the bounding cysteine and phenylalanine, the CDR3 is 14 residues long. Only the CDR3 portion is preserved as DNA: 42 bases, with reading frame beginning at the first base. The TCR was taken from a man younger than 35 in good health. Some clones in this sample may be carry-over from other donors' samples. The sample consisted of naive CD8+ T cells from PBMCs. The sample's cell subset or site label, decoded: CD45RA+CCR7+. The rearranged chain carries TRBV6-5 and TRBJ2-5, with no reliable assignment of the D segment. The DNA matches TRBJ2-7 better at its end, which makes the J call doubtful. The DNA sequence reads TGTGCCAGCAGTTACTCCCAGCCCCCCTACGAGCAGTACTTC. This gives the protein CASSYSQPPYEQYF.